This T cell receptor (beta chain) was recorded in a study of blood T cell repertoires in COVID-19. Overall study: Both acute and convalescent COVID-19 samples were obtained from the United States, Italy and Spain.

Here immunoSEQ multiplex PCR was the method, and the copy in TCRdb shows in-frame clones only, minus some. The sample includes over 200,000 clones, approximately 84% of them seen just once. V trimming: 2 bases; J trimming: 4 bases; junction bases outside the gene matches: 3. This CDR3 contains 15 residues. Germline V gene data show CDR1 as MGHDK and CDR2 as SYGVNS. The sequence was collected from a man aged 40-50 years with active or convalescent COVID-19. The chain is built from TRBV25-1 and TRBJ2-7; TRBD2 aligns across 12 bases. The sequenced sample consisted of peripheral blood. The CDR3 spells CASSERGLAGYEQYF. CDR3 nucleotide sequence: TGTGCCAGCAGTGAACGCGGACTAGCGGGGTACGAGCAGTACTTC.